This T cell receptor beta chain was sequenced during a study of early T cells in non-severe SARS-CoV-2 infection (dated by TCRdb to about 2021). Context from the whole study: Because TCR sequencing relied on bulk RNA taken from unsorted whole blood, pairing of alpha and beta chains was not possible.

This clonotype has ten or more counts. The antigen it binds to is not known. Base qualities are not at hand, and no much larger clone is one base apart. Library method: 5' RACE. For sequencing, a NextSeq 500 was employed. In the TCR library protocol, unique molecular identifiers were attached to individual cDNA molecules to correct for PCR bias and sequencing error. Sequencing covered both TCR alpha and beta chains, and within each sample the abundances of alpha and beta sequences were tightly co-correlated. The original methods were these. Decombinator V4 was used to perform V gene, J gene and CDR3 annotation of TCR sequences. Expanded TCRs were defined as changing significantly between any two time points under a Poisson model with p below 0.0001. TCR abundances were normalised to the total number of TCRs sequenced per sample and were expressed as counts per million. VDJdb, accessed 1 November 2021, was searched for CMV, EBV and SARS-CoV-2 annotated TCRs, excluding TCRs annotated for multiple antigens. TCRdb reworked the public reads: Q25 trimming with fastp, MiXCR clone assembly, productive beta chains retained. For every CDR3 protein sequence, its rows merge into one entry that carries the most common genes and DNA. TCRdb assigned the V and J calls; the authors' analysis was not used. The sample has about 50,000 distinct CDR3 sequences on record, about 10% of them singletons. About 15% of the sample lies in the top ten.

Set within a cohort of healthcare workers in London, UK, this nested case-control study involved weekly PCR testing of nasopharyngeal swabs along with blood sampling. Healthcare workers were enrolled in the week of the UK lockdown, from 23 to 31 March 2020, and were followed every week for up to about 16 weeks. The paper as a whole reports these results and caveats: VDJdb matching was skewed toward anti-spike CD8 responses, so virus-specific expansions were likely underestimated and private and CD4 specificities were missed.

The sample comprised whole blood. The source of this sequence is an adult who was a healthcare worker with PCR-confirmed SARS-CoV-2 infection or an uninfected control (not recorded which).

The DNA sequence follows: TGTGCCAGCAGCTTTAATAGCGGGAGAGAGGAGCAGTACTTC. This sequence encodes CASSFNSGREEQYF. The V and J genes are TRBV7-8 and TRBJ2-7, and 9 bases in between align with TRBD2. The CDR3, cysteine through phenylalanine, is 14 amino acids long. The retained sequence is limited to the CDR3, 42 bases, with the frame set at the first base. CDR1 SGHVS and CDR2 FQNEAQ were looked up in the germline V gene. V is trimmed back by 3 bases and J by 7 bases, and the junction contains 7 bases that no gene match accounts for.